This TCR beta chain was documented in a study of PD-L1 blockade in urothelial cancer. Turning to the study itself: Prior chemotherapy regimens per patient numbered 0 to 3. At 3 weeks (second dose) and 6 weeks after starting treatment, blood was analyzed. Blood samples had a median of around 140,000 T cells, tens of thousands of unique TCRs, and clonality approximately 0.086.

TCRdb's copy holds only in-frame clones and misses some; the assay was immunoSEQ multiplex PCR. The sample records 30,000 or so clones, roughly 76% being singletons. Pretreatment and on-treatment blood mononuclear cell samples were taken, totaling between 1 and 8 time points per patient. The germline gives CDR1 MDHEN, CDR2 SYDVKM. V lost 8 bases and J 8 bases, leaving 15 bases between the germline ends. This CDR3 is built from 12 residues. The sample here was PBMCs, taken around atezolizumab (anti-PD-L1) treatment. The chain links TRBV28 to TRBJ1-2; D might be TRBD1 (5 bases). The sequence derives from a man aged 50-60 years with urothelial cancer. The CDR3 loop is CASDARAYGYTF. The CDR3 DNA reads TGTGCCAGCGATGCCAGGGCCTACGGCTACACCTTC.